Shown below are 7 T cell receptor beta chains from a single sample sequenced in a study of T cells after yellow fever vaccination. TCRdb reprocessed the 5' RACE reads with MiXCR, giving one entry per CDR3 protein. The sample has about 74,000 distinct CDR3 sequences; 7.1% are singletons. The sample here was CD8+ T cells sorted from PBMCs, taken roughly 5 days after the first yellow fever vaccination. The receptors here all came from a man aged 18 to 29 who received the YFV17D yellow fever vaccine.

This clonotype was seen repeatedly, ten times or more. The chain couples TRBV10-3 to TRBJ2-7; either TRBD1 or TRBD2 may fit D (5 bases each). The V end lost 5 bases, the J end lost 3 bases, and 11 bases lay between the germline ends. Germline V CDR1 and CDR2: ENHRY, SYGVKD. This CDR3 region has 13 residues. The CDR3 is CAISPGTDYEQYF. The CDR3 region has the DNA TGTGCCATCAGTCCCGGGACGGACTACGAGCAGTACTTC.

The sample holds many counts of this clonotype. The J gene is TRBJ1-1, the V gene TRBV20-1; D not resolved. V lost 1 base to trimming and J lost 3 bases, with 9 bases between them. The germline CDR1 and CDR2 sequences are DFQATT and SNEGSKA (reference sequence). This CDR3 contains 13 residues. The DNA for the CDR3 is TGCAGTGCTAGAGTCCCCGGGGACACTGAAGCTTTCTTT. Residues: CSARVPGDTEAFF.

This clonotype was detected only a few times. The chain has TRBV9 and TRBJ2-3; D remains ambiguous. V lost 5 bases, J lost 4 bases, and 17 bases lay in between. The CDR3 length is 15 residues. In germline, CDR1 is SGDLS, CDR2 YYNGEE. The CDR3 loop reads CASREGRSPADTQYF. In DNA, the CDR3 is TGTGCCAGCAGGGAAGGACGAAGCCCAGCAGATACGCAGTATTTT.

In its sample, this clonotype was seen many times. This chain connects TRBV4-3 to TRBJ1-2; D is unresolved. V was trimmed by 1 base and J by 3 bases, leaving 21 bases between them. This CDR3 comprises 18 residues. Germline V gives CDR1 LGHNA, CDR2 YSLEER. CDR3 residues: CASSQGRGQALNYYGYTF. DNA for the CDR3: TGCGCCAGCAGCCAAGGACGAGGGCAGGCGCTCAATTACTATGGCTACACCTTC.

This clonotype was recorded many times. This rearrangement joins TRBV11-1 to TRBJ2-3; 9 bases map to TRBD1. The V gene's germline CDR1 is SGHAT and CDR2 FQDESV (reference sequence). The CDR3 has 15 residues. V gave up 5 bases and J gave up 5 bases; unmatched junction bases: 8. This CDR3 is CASSPPRTGVDTQYF. DNA of the CDR3: TGTGCCAGCAGCCCGCCAAGGACAGGGGTAGATACGCAGTATTTT.

Concerning this clonotype: A single base separates this from a much larger clone, so it may be a read error. This CDR3 reads CASSPKTALGDIQYF. CDR3 nucleotides: TGTGCCAGCAGTCCTAAAACGGCTCTTGGAGACATTCAGTACTTC. The genes are TRBV28 and TRBJ2-4; D call uncertain. The ends were cut back, 5 bases at V and 8 bases at J, with 19 bases in the middle. The CDR3 contains 15 residues. Per the germline V gene, CDR1 is MDHEN and CDR2 is SYDVKM.

This clonotype was counted a few times. The V call is TRBV11-2, the J call TRBJ1-6; D unresolved. The germline V and J ends were trimmed by 1 base and 11 bases, with 6 bases remaining between them. This CDR3 has 12 amino acids. Germline V lookup: CDR1 SGHAT, CDR2 FQNNGV. In DNA form, the CDR3 reads TGTGCCAGCAGCTTAGTTGGGGCACCCCTCCACTTT. It codes for CASSLVGAPLHF.